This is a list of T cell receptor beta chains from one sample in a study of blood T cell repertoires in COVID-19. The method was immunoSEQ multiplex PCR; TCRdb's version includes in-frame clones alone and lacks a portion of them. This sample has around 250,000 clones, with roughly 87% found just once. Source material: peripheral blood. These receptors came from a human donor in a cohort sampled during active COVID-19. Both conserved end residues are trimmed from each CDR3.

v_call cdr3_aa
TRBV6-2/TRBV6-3 ASSQRTGSGANVLT
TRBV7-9 ASSLRGGRVYEQY
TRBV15 ATSRDKSGGAYEQY
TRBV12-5 ASGLAGTHQETQY
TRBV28 ASSLSPGWEGSYGYT
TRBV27 ASSFGGASADTQY
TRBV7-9 ASSEFDRVKTPYEQY
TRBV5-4 ASSWVTGGYYGYT
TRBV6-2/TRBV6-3 ASSYRTNTEAF
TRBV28 ASSLRAYEQY
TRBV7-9 ASSLEGSDEKLF
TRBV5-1 ASRVLELRGETQY
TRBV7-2 ASSLAGTSDYEQY
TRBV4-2 ASSLSEGGNTIY
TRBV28 ASSVTGSDTQY
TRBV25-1 ASSERLAGGLEQY
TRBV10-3 AISDGDFYEQY
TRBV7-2 ASSLVRTNYGYT
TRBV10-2 ASSPHLQGAIGYT
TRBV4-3 ASSQRTLVADTQY
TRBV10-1 ASSGPGTYSNQPQH
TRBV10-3 AISEPFYRTSAHGYT
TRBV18 ASSPLQGEQY
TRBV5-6 ASSLFEGGETQY
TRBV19 ASSPPPWGPTRETQY
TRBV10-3 AISQDRSHYGYT
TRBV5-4 ASSFGGGFLATNEKLF
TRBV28 ASNEEDQGKGEQY
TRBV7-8 ASSPLWTSGYNEQF
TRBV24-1 ATSQTWDIAIREQY
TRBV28 ASSLLLGQSYEQY
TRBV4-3 ASSPPGGTYGYT